This record concerns one T cell receptor beta chain sequence. What it binds is unknown. Germline CDR1 and CDR2: SGHKS and YYEKEE (reference sequence). CDR3 length equals 18 residues. J was trimmed by 0 bases and V by 0 bases; bases with no gene match: 6. Scientists made TCR beta libraries using quantitative 5'-RACE with molecular barcodes. Each CDR3 protein gets one entry after TCRdb re-called the 5' RACE reads with MiXCR. The sample lists 130,000 or so distinct CDR3 sequences, 15% to 20% occurring once. This entry comes from a study of CD8 T cells in ankylosing spondylitis. Study outcomes and limitations: Researchers reportedly found disease-linked clones significantly enriched in matched ankylosing spondylitis synovial fluid. For ankylosing spondylitis blood, a TCR beta motif of about eight highly homologous variants appeared characteristic. The authors found the disease-linked clones to be CD8+ and relatively rare in peripheral blood. In reactive arthritis synovial fluid and blood, some motif variants had been reported before.

The chain employs TRBV5-5 and TRBJ2-1, with TRBD2 matching 10 bases. The specimen sequenced was blood, either unsorted or a sorted T cell fraction (not recorded which). This receptor was obtained from a male donor with ankylosing spondylitis. CDR3 coding DNA: TGTGCCAGCAGCTTGGGTCTAGCGGGGGAGATCTCCTACAATGAGCAGTTCTTC. Translating gives CASSLGLAGEISYNEQFF.